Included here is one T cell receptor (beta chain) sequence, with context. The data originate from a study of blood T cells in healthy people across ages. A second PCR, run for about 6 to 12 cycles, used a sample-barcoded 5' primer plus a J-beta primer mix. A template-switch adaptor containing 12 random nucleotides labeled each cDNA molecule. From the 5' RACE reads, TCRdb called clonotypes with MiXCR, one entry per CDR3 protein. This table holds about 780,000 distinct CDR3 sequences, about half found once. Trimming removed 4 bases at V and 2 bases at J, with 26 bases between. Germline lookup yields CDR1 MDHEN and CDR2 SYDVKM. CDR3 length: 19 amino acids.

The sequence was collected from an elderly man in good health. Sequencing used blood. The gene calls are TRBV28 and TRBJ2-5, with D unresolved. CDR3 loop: CASSSSGSNLRAGQETQYF. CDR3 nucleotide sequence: TGTGCCAGCAGTTCTTCCGGTTCTAATTTACGGGCCGGTCAAGAGACCCAGTACTTC. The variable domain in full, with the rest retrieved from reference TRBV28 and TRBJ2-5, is DVKVTQSSRYLVKRTGEKVFLECVQDMDHENMFWYRQDPGLGLRLIYFSYDVKMKEKGDIPEGYSVSREKKERFSLILESASTNQTSMYLCASSSSGSNLRAGQETQYFGPGTRLLVL.